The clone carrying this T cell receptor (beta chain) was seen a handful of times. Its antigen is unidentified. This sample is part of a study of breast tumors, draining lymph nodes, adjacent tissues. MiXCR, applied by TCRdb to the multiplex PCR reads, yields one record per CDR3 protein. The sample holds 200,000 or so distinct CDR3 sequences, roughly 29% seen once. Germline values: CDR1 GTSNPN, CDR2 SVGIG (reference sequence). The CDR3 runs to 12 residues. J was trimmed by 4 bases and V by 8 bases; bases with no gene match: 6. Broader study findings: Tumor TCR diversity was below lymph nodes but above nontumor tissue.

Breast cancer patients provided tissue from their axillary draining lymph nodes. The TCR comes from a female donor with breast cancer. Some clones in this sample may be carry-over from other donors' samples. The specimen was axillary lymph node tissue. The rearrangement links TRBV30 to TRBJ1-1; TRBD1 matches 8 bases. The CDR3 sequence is CARQGLSTEAFF. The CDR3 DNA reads TGTGCCAGACAGGGGTTGAGCACTGAAGCTTTCTTT.